This TCR beta chain was documented in a study of blood T cell repertoires in COVID-19. Study-level information: The United States, Italy and Spain provided the acute and convalescent COVID-19 samples. Sources were T cells, B-cell-depleted T cells, or PBMCs; the material itself was cDNA or gDNA.

Original processing methods: From reference gene primer amplification, estimates of nucleated cell counts were derived. Produced via immunoSEQ multiplex PCR; TCRdb's table is partial and in-frame only. V, J and clone size reflect that table, while D and trimming were determined from the DNA. The table has about 180,000 clones, approximately 80% seen once; the top ten hold 1.5%. CDR3 length: 17 amino acids. Germline loops: CDR1 SGHAT, CDR2 FQNNGV. Trimming removed 2 bases at V and 4 bases at J, with 20 bases between. Sequencing was carried out using peripheral blood. The gene calls are TRBV11-2 and TRBJ1-2, with a weak D call TRBD1 (5 bases). This sequence was found in a human donor in a cohort sampled during active COVID-19. For the CDR3, the DNA is TGTGCCAGCAGCTTACGCGCGGGGGGGGGATTCGCCTATGGCTACACCTTC. Its protein product is CASSLRAGGGFAYGYTF.